These 21 T cell receptor beta chains were all obtained from the same sample, sequenced in a study of beta chain features in type 1 diabetes. Expressed TCRB transcripts got sequenced, as all isolated RNA was reverse transcribed. Profiling relied on immunoSEQ multiplex PCR, and the TCRdb table lists in-frame clones only, not all of them. Among more than 130,000 clones listed, 6% to 7.5% were seen once. Sequencing was performed on central memory CD4+ T cells from blood. The receptor source for this set is a woman aged 30 to 39 in good health.

J is TRBJ2-1 and V is TRBV20-1; 8 bases fit TRBD2. Germline CDR1 is DFQATT and CDR2 is SNEGSKA (reference sequence). J lost 12 bases, V lost 5 bases, and 6 bases had no gene match. The CDR3 spans 11 residues. The CDR3 DNA is TGCAGTGCTGCGGGGACTAGGCCGCAGTTCTTC. It specifies CSAAGTRPQFF.

This clone was detected only a few times. V gene TRBV29-1 combines with J gene TRBJ2-3, with TRBD2 matching 12 bases. The CDR3 runs 15 residues. J gave up 1 base and V 8 bases, and 7 bases lay outside the gene matches. Looked up from germline, CDR1 is SQVTM and CDR2 is ANQGSEA. The DNA for the CDR3 is TGCAGCTTCTCAGGACTAGCGGGACGCACAGATACGCAGTATTTT. It codes for CSFSGLAGRTDTQYF.

In its sample, this clone was seen a few times. The gene calls are TRBV4-1 and TRBJ1-5, with D unclear. Germline CDR1 and CDR2: MGHRA and YSYEKL. The V gene lost 2 bases and the J gene lost 0 bases, with 5 bases spanning the gap. This CDR3 contains 14 residues. CDR3 bases: TGCGCCAGCAGCCAAACAGATAGCAATCAGCCCCAGCATTTT. This codes for CASSQTDSNQPQHF.

This clone was counted a few times. The chain uses TRBV10-3 and TRBJ1-5; the D gene is possibly TRBD1 (5 bases). V gave up 2 bases and J gave up 2 bases, with 10 bases separating them. The CDR3 is made up of 15 amino acids. The germline V gene encodes CDR1 ENHRY and CDR2 SYGVKD. In DNA, the CDR3 is TGTGCCATCAGTGAGAGGCAGGGCGGCAATCAGCCCCAGCATTTT. Translating gives CAISERQGGNQPQHF.

V gene TRBV30 combines with J gene TRBJ1-2; no reliable D call. The ends were cut back, 1 base at V and 4 bases at J, with 10 bases in the middle. Germline CDR1 GTSNPN, CDR2 SVGIG (reference sequence). The CDR3 is made up of 13 amino acids. This CDR3 reads CAWSGLRLYGYTF. The CDR3 DNA reads TGTGCCTGGAGTGGACTTAGGCTCTATGGCTACACCTTC.

The rearrangement links TRBV5-1 to TRBJ2-1; 8 bases agree with TRBD2. CDR1 and CDR2 from the germline V gene are SGHRS and YFSETQ. This CDR3 has 17 amino acids. With V trimmed by 1 base and J by 4 bases, 10 bases remained unmatched. CDR3 amino acids: CASSLLTTSGRYNEQFF. The CDR3 DNA follows: TGCGCCAGCAGCTTGTTGACAACTAGCGGCCGTTACAATGAGCAGTTCTTC.

This clone turned up a few times. V gene TRBV27 combines with J gene TRBJ2-5; D is possibly TRBD2 (5 bases). Trimming pared 6 bases from V and 5 bases from J, leaving 19 bases between. CDR1 and CDR2 (germline): MNHEY, SMNVEV (reference sequence). The CDR3 contains 15 residues. The CDR3 DNA reads as TGTGCCAGCAGCAGAATTAGTACCGGGGTGGAGACCCAGTACTTC. Translation gives CASSRISTGVETQYF.

There are many counts of this clone. V gene TRBV11-2 combines with J gene TRBJ2-3, with D unclear. Germline CDR1 SGHAT, CDR2 FQNNGV. This CDR3 contains 14 residues. V was cut by 1 base and J by 6 bases, with 11 bases left in between. The CDR3 is CASSLGPTGDTQYF. CDR3 coding DNA: TGTGCCAGCAGCTTAGGACCCACCGGGGATACGCAGTATTTT.

Ten or more counts support this clone. The chain uses TRBV29-1 and TRBJ2-7, with D possibly matching TRBD2 (6 bases). Germline V gene data show CDR1 as SQVTM and CDR2 as ANQGSEA. This CDR3 is 12 amino acids long. V dropped 6 bases and J dropped 3 bases, with 12 bases sitting between them. In DNA, the CDR3 is TGCAGCGTCGTAGGGACTTACTACGAGCAGTACTTC. Residues: CSVVGTYYEQYF.

This clone showed up just a few times. The chain recombines TRBV18 with TRBJ2-1, with 7 bases identical to TRBD2. Germline CDR1 is KGHSH and CDR2 is LQKENI. The CDR3 loop spans 16 amino acids. Unmatched junction bases numbered 9, after V lost 3 bases and J lost 4 bases. The CDR3 region is CASSPSSGGGYNEQFF. In DNA form, the CDR3 reads TGTGCCAGCTCACCTTCGAGTGGGGGGGGATACAATGAGCAGTTCTTC.

This chain uses TRBV18 with TRBJ2-5; 10 nucleotides match TRBD2. TRBJ2-7 explains the end of the DNA better; the J call may be wrong. Germline-derived CDR1 and CDR2 are KGHSH and LQKENI. This CDR3 region has 16 residues. Written as DNA, the CDR3 is TGTGCCAGCTCACGCTCCGGGACTAGCGCCTCCTACGAGCAGTACTTC. Translating gives CASSRSGTSASYEQYF.

This clone was counted only a few times. V usage is TRBV28 and J usage is TRBJ2-1; TRBD1 aligns across 11 bases. Germline V gives CDR1 MDHEN, CDR2 SYDVKM. The length of the CDR3 is 14 residues. V lost 7 bases and J lost 8; bases outside the gene matches: 7. CDR3 sequence: CASTRTGGRYEQFF. In nucleotides, the CDR3 is TGTGCCAGCACCCGGACAGGGGGCAGATATGAGCAGTTCTTC.

The rearrangement links TRBV18 to TRBJ2-3; 15 positions match TRBD2. Germline CDR1 and CDR2: KGHSH and LQKENI. This CDR3 spans 18 amino acids. With 3 bases clipped from V and 3 bases from J, the junction kept 7 bases outside the gene matches. The CDR3 DNA reads as TGTGCCAGCTCACCTCTTCGCGGGACTAGCGGGGGGACAGATACGCAGTATTTT. Its translation is CASSPLRGTSGGTDTQYF.

V usage is TRBV5-4 and J usage is TRBJ2-1; 7 bases fit TRBD2. Per the germline V gene, CDR1 is SGHNT and CDR2 is YYREEE (reference sequence). CDR3 length: 15 residues. V shed 4 bases, J shed 4 bases, and the junction held 8 bases outside the gene matches. The CDR3 DNA reads as TGTGCCAGCAGCGGAGGGGCGGGAGAATACAATGAGCAGTTCTTC. This sequence encodes CASSGGAGEYNEQFF.

This clone was counted between two and nine times. V is TRBV13 and J is TRBJ1-2; the match to TRBD1 covers 8 bases. V was pared by 1 base and J by 8 bases, with 9 bases of the junction left unmatched. This CDR3 comprises 15 residues. Germline CDR1 is PRHDT and CDR2 is FYEKMQ (reference sequence). CDR3 coding DNA: TGTGCCAGCAGCTTAGTTGCAGGGGGCCGTAACGGCTACACCTTC. Its translation is CASSLVAGGRNGYTF.

The V gene is TRBV30, the J gene TRBJ1-4; D gene ambiguous. This CDR3 comprises 13 residues. From germline, CDR1 is GTSNPN and CDR2 SVGIG (reference sequence). With 4 bases removed from V and 6 bases from J, the gap between germline ends came to 12 bases. CDR3 loop: CAWKIQLDEKLFF. The CDR3 DNA reads TGTGCCTGGAAAATACAGCTGGATGAAAAACTGTTTTTT.

J is TRBJ2-3 and V is TRBV5-6; perhaps TRBD1 as D (5 bases). The CDR3 is 14 residues long. V gave up 4 bases and J gave up 0 bases, with 9 bases separating them. Germline CDR1 reads SGHDT; CDR2 reads YYEEEE. This chain's CDR3 is CASSRQGSTDTQYF. As DNA, the CDR3 is TGTGCCAGCAGCCGCCAGGGTAGCACAGATACGCAGTATTTT.

This clone was detected a few times. The rearrangement joins TRBV18 to TRBJ1-5; weak D call: TRBD1 (6 bases). The CDR3 consists of 14 residues. Trimming left V 6 bases short and J 3 bases short, with 12 bases between. CDR1 is KGHSH and CDR2 is LQKENI in the germline V gene. CDR3 in DNA: TGTGCCAGCTCTCTACAGGGCACCAATCAGCCCCAGCATTTT. Translating gives CASSLQGTNQPQHF.

As to this clone: Other DNA sequences in the sample encode the same CDR3. V gene TRBV19 combines with J gene TRBJ2-3, with TRBD2 as a possible D gene (5 bases). CDR1 and CDR2 from the germline V gene are LNHDA and SQIVND (reference sequence). CDR3 length equals 14 residues. The V end lost 3 bases, the J end lost 0 bases, and 7 bases lay between the germline ends. CDR3 nucleotide sequence: TGTGCCAGTAGTATCTCGGGGAGCACAGATACGCAGTATTTT. This gives the protein CASSISGSTDTQYF.

This clone was seen more than once but under ten times. The chain joins TRBV19 to TRBJ1-5; TRBD1 agrees at 12 bases. The length of the CDR3 is 13 residues. The trim removed 6 bases at V and 7 bases at J, leaving 1 base unmatched. Germline CDR1 LNHDA, CDR2 SQIVND (reference sequence). In DNA form, the CDR3 reads TGTGCCAGTAGGGGACAGGGGGCACAGCCCCAGCATTTT. Protein product: CASRGQGAQPQHF. Full variable domain (rest looked up from reference TRBV19 and TRBJ1-5): DGGITQSPKYLFRKEGQNVTLSCEQNLNHDAMYWYRQDPGQGLRLIYYSQIVNDFQKGDIAEGYSVSREKKESFPLTVTSAQKNPTAFYLCASRGQGAQPQHFGDGTRLSIL.

In its sample, this clone was seen once. The genes are TRBV30 and TRBJ1-6; D is uncertain. Trimming shortened V by 2 bases and J by 8 bases, and 19 bases separated the two germline ends. This CDR3 region has 16 residues. Germline CDR1 and CDR2: GTSNPN and SVGIG (reference sequence). CDR3 sequence (DNA): TGTGCCTGGAGTCCGACTAGGCGGTATTGGGATTCACCCCTCCACTTT. Its translation is CAWSPTRRYWDSPLHF.